These 5 T cell receptor beta chains were sequenced from one sample in a study of graft-versus-host responses after intestinal transplantation (dated by TCRdb to the early 2020s). The library relied on the immunoSEQ multiplex PCR assay. This immuneACCESS table, as held by TCRdb, lists in-frame sequences with V and J called but not all clones. Of the missing ones, under half trace to an unresolved V gene in checked studies; the others have no known cause. The sample data list some 18,000 clones, and 75% to 95% of these were observed just once. The top ten clonotypes cover approximately 1.9% of the sample. The material sequenced was PBMCs, taken 350 to 400 days after transplant. Source of these receptors: a human patient who received an intestinal transplant, so some T cells may come from the graft donor.

The gene calls are TRBV13 and TRBJ2-7; D perhaps matches TRBD2 (5 bases). The CDR3 loop spans 15 amino acids. Germline V CDR1 and CDR2: PRHDT, FYEKMQ (reference sequence). The germline V and J ends were trimmed by 1 base and 6 bases, with 16 bases remaining between them. The CDR3: CASSLDGGPSGEQYF. CDR3 DNA sequence: TGTGCCAGCAGCTTAGATGGCGGACCCAGCGGCGAGCAGTACTTC.

This clone was picked up one time. The CDR3 region is CASSPRQQYGYTF. CDR3 nucleotides: TGTGCCAGCAGCCCACGACAGCAATATGGCTACACCTTC. V gene TRBV7-6 combines with J gene TRBJ1-2, with D possibly matching TRBD1 (5 bases). The V gene lost 5 bases and the J gene lost 5 bases, with 12 bases spanning the gap. The CDR3 totals 13 residues. Looked up from germline, CDR1 is SGHVS and CDR2 is FNYEAQ.

In this sample, this clone turned up a few times. This chain joins TRBV9 and TRBJ2-1; 8 bases agree with TRBD2. The CDR3 spans 15 residues. Germline-derived CDR1 and CDR2 are SGDLS and YYNGEE. Trimming cost V 1 base and J 1 base; bases outside gene matches: 1. The CDR3 DNA reads TGTGCCAGCAGCGTATCGGGGGGGTCCTACAATGAGCAGTTCTTC. Translation gives CASSVSGGSYNEQFF.

The genes are TRBV14 and TRBJ2-7; TRBD1 might be the D (6 bases). The ends were cut back, 3 bases at V and 5 bases at J, with 14 bases in the middle. CDR1 and CDR2 (germline): SGHDN, FVKESK. This CDR3 region has 14 residues. CDR3 sequence (DNA): TGTGCCAGCAGCCAGTGGCAGGGGAGAAACGAGCAGTACTTC. As protein: CASSQWQGRNEQYF.

The chain recombines TRBV18 with TRBJ1-2; 10 nucleotides agree with TRBD1. V was pared by 3 bases and J by 3 bases, with 1 base of the junction left unmatched. CDR1 and CDR2 (germline): KGHSH, LQKENI. The CDR3 is made up of 14 amino acids. CDR3 sequence (DNA): TGTGCCAGCTCACCGGGACAGGGGTACTATGGCTACACCTTC. It translates to CASSPGQGYYGYTF. Complete variable domain (other parts from reference TRBV18 and TRBJ1-2): NAGVMQNPRHLVRRRGQEARLRCSPMKGHSHVYWYRQLPEEGLKFMVYLQKENIIDESGMPKERFSAEFPKEGPSILRIQQVVRGDSAAYFCASSPGQGYYGYTFGSGTRLTVV.